This T cell receptor beta chain derives from a study of blood T cell repertoires in COVID-19. About the study: Acute and convalescent COVID-19 samples came from the United States, Italy and Spain. PBMCs, B-cell-depleted T cells, or T cells were the source of the cDNA or gDNA that made up the material.

Germline lookup yields CDR1 SGHDT and CDR2 YYEEEE. The CDR3 contains 12 residues. Trimming took 1 base from V and 10 from J, leaving 10 bases between them. How the authors handled the data: Amplified reference gene primers provided the basis for estimating nucleated cell counts. The data were produced by immunoSEQ multiplex PCR, yet TCRdb's version contains in-frame clones alone and is incomplete. That table gives V, J and clone size, and the DNA gave D and trimming. Among 150,000 or so clones, roughly 78% were seen once, and the ten largest hold approximately 1.8%. V usage is TRBV5-6 and J usage is TRBJ2-3; unclear D gene. Sequences were obtained from peripheral blood. The sequence was obtained from an elderly man with acute or convalescent COVID-19. CDR3 sequence reads: CASSLSFEPQYF. The CDR3 nucleotides are TGTGCCAGCAGCTTGTCTTTTGAGCCGCAGTATTTT.